These 30 T cell receptor beta chains were all obtained from the same sample, sequenced in a study of blood T cell repertoires in COVID-19. Profiling relied on immunoSEQ multiplex PCR, and the TCRdb table lists in-frame clones only, not all of them. This table holds roughly 250,000 clones, more than 70% found once. Sequencing input: peripheral blood. These receptors were obtained from a woman aged 40 to 55 who had recovered from COVID-19.

The chain is built from TRBV7-2 and TRBJ2-7; TRBD1 matches 7 bases. The germline CDR1 and CDR2 sequences are SGHTA and FQGNSA. The length of the CDR3 is 15 residues. V dropped 5 bases and J dropped 5; count of bases not matched to a gene: 12. CDR3 residues: CASSRRTGVVHEQYF. The CDR3 DNA is TGTGCCAGCAGCAGAAGAACAGGGGTTGTACACGAGCAGTACTTC. Full variable domain (missing parts from reference TRBV7-2 and TRBJ2-7): GAGVSQSPSNKVTEKGKDVELRCDPISGHTALYWYRQSLGQGLEFLIYFQGNSAPDKSGLPSDRFSAERTGGSVSTLTIQRTQQEDSAVYLCASSRRTGVVHEQYFGPGTRLTVT.

V usage is TRBV6-5 and J usage is TRBJ1-6; weak D call: TRBD1 (6 bases). V gave up 1 base and J gave up 7 bases, with 11 bases separating them. Germline CDR1 is MNHEY and CDR2 is SVGAGI. The CDR3 length is 15 residues. In DNA form, the CDR3 reads TGTGCCAGCAGTTACTTACAGGGATGGAATTCACCCCTCCACTTT. This codes for CASSYLQGWNSPLHF.

The chain uses TRBV10-3 and TRBJ2-3; 9 positions match TRBD1. With V trimmed by 9 bases and J by 1 base, 2 bases remained unmatched. The CDR3 runs 13 residues. Germline CDR1 reads ENHRY; CDR2 reads SYGVKD. The chain's CDR3 is CAIRTGGTDTQYF. As DNA, the CDR3 is TGTGCCATAAGGACAGGGGGCACAGATACGCAGTATTTT.

This chain uses TRBV7-2 with TRBJ1-3; D not certain. The length of the CDR3 is 15 residues. Germline-derived CDR1 and CDR2 are SGHTA and FQGNSA. Trimming removed 2 bases at V and 0 bases at J, with 8 bases between. CDR3 in DNA: TGTGCCAGCAGCTTAACACCGATCTCTGGAAACACCATATATTTT. Amino acid sequence: CASSLTPISGNTIYF.

The CDR3 bases are TGTGCCAGCACCCCGGGGGGACAGGGGGCCTACGAGCAGTACTTC. Its translation is CASTPGGQGAYEQYF. The chain joins TRBV7-2 to TRBJ2-7; TRBD1 aligns across 11 bases. The CDR3 covers 15 residues. V gave up 7 bases and J gave up 2 bases; unmatched junction bases: 7. Germline CDR1 SGHTA, CDR2 FQGNSA.

The chain combines TRBV6-2 or TRBV6-3 with TRBJ1-2; D is perhaps TRBD1 (5 bases). V lost 6 bases to trimming and J lost 5 bases, with 13 bases between them. Per the germline V gene, CDR1 is MNHEY and CDR2 is SVGEGT. The CDR3 extends over 13 amino acids. CDR3 amino acids: CASSPRGTYGYTF. DNA of the CDR3: TGTGCCAGCAGCCCCCGGGGGACGTATGGCTACACCTTC.

This chain uses TRBV9 with TRBJ2-2; D gene ambiguous. Germline CDR1 SGDLS, CDR2 YYNGEE. CDR3 size: 15 residues. The V gene lost 2 bases and the J gene lost 0 bases, with 8 bases spanning the gap. The CDR3 nucleotides are TGTGCCAGCAGCGTCACAGAGACGAACACCGGGGAGCTGTTTTTT. The encoded protein is CASSVTETNTGELFF.

The rearrangement uses TRBV2 and TRBJ1-4; D is possibly TRBD1 (5 bases). The CDR3 has 15 residues. Germline CDR1 reads SNHLY; CDR2 reads FYNNEI. V was clipped by 8 bases and J by 5 bases, with 18 bases between them. The CDR3, as DNA: TGTGCCAGCCTCCCGGCGGGACTTTCGAATGAAAAACTGTTTTTT. It yields the protein CASLPAGLSNEKLFF.

The chain carries TRBV7-8 and TRBJ2-3, with D perhaps TRBD2 (5 bases). CDR3 length equals 14 residues. The germline V and J ends were trimmed by 5 bases and 0 bases, with 9 bases remaining between them. In germline, CDR1 is SGHVS, CDR2 FQNEAQ. This CDR3 reads CASSPPGSTDTQYF. The DNA of the CDR3 is TGTGCCAGCAGCCCTCCGGGAAGCACAGATACGCAGTATTTT.

The chain employs TRBV14 and TRBJ2-1, with D uncertain. V lost 1 base and J lost 5, with 9 bases in between. The CDR3 runs 14 residues. CDR1 SGHDN and CDR2 FVKESK come from the germline V gene. This CDR3 reads CASSQGYRDNEQFF. CDR3 nucleotide sequence: TGTGCCAGCAGCCAAGGCTATCGGGACAATGAGCAGTTCTTC.

The rearrangement joins TRBV6-5 to TRBJ1-2; a weak D match, TRBD1 (5 bases). This CDR3 spans 15 amino acids. Per germline, CDR1 MNHEY and CDR2 SVGAGI. V lost 8 bases and J lost 4, with 20 bases in between. Here the CDR3 reads CASSPSGGGSYGYTF. The CDR3 DNA reads as TGTGCCAGCTCTCCTTCGGGGGGGGGTAGCTATGGCTACACCTTC.

This clone appeared a single time. V and J are TRBV19 and TRBJ2-1; weak D call: TRBD2 (5 bases). Germline-derived CDR1 and CDR2 are LNHDA and SQIVND (reference sequence). This CDR3 is 16 amino acids long. Trimming left V 5 bases short and J 0 bases short, with 14 bases between. This CDR3 is CASSPISASSYNEQFF. In DNA, the CDR3 is TGTGCCAGTAGTCCCATTAGCGCGAGCTCCTACAATGAGCAGTTCTTC.

J is TRBJ1-6 and V is TRBV6-5; D gene ambiguous. The V end was cut by 0 bases, the J end by 11 bases, with 11 bases between. The CDR3 totals 14 residues. The germline CDR1 and CDR2 sequences are MNHEY and SVGAGI. The CDR3 spells CASSYSGSITPLHF. The DNA of the CDR3 is TGTGCCAGCAGTTACTCTGGCAGTATTACACCCCTCCACTTT.

J is TRBJ1-5 and V is TRBV6-5; D is unclear. Germline V lookup: CDR1 MNHEY, CDR2 SVGAGI. V was trimmed by 2 bases and J by 4 bases, leaving 6 bases between them. The CDR3 extends over 13 amino acids. CDR3: CASSYNTNQPQHF. CDR3 nucleotide sequence: TGTGCCAGCAGTTACAACACAAATCAGCCCCAGCATTTT.

V gene TRBV9 combines with J gene TRBJ1-2, with a possible D match to TRBD1 (6 bases). CDR3 length equals 13 residues. From germline, CDR1 is SGDLS and CDR2 YYNGEE. With 2 bases removed from V and 4 bases from J, the gap between germline ends came to 9 bases. DNA of the CDR3: TGTGCCAGCAGCGTCGGGACAACCTATGGCTACACCTTC. It yields the protein CASSVGTTYGYTF.

The chain combines TRBV1 with TRBJ1-5; TRBD1 is taken as the D call from the table, unchecked against the DNA. TRBV1 corresponds to a pseudogene. The CDR3 has 21 amino acids. CDR3 sequence: CTSSQDNRPSRAFTGDQPQHF. The CDR3 nucleotides read TGCACCAGCAGCCAAGATAATAGGCCGTCCCGAGCTTTCACAGGGGATCAGCCCCAGCATTTT.

The chain uses TRBV4-3 and TRBJ1-6, with 9 bases lining up with TRBD1. The ends lost 0 bases at V and 12 bases at J; junction bases unmatched: 9. This CDR3 has 16 residues. Germline CDR1 and CDR2: LGHNA and YSLEER. The CDR3 spells CASSQDYTGGIRPLHF. The CDR3 DNA is TGCGCCAGCAGCCAAGATTATACAGGGGGCATTAGACCCCTCCACTTT.

The table lists this clone with a few counts. This rearrangement joins TRBV19 to TRBJ1-6; D is undetermined. The V gene's germline CDR1 is LNHDA and CDR2 SQIVND (reference sequence). Trimming took 4 bases from V and 9 from J, leaving 16 bases between them. The length of the CDR3 is 15 residues. CDR3 sequence reads: CASSSRGGLSSPLHF. The CDR3 DNA follows: TGTGCCAGTAGTAGCCGCGGAGGTCTTAGTTCACCCCTCCACTTT. The variable domain in full, with the rest retrieved from reference TRBV19 and TRBJ1-6, is DGGITQSPKYLFRKEGQNVTLSCEQNLNHDAMYWYRQDPGQGLRLIYYSQIVNDFQKGDIAEGYSVSREKKESFPLTVTSAQKNPTAFYLCASSSRGGLSSPLHFGNGTRLTVT.

This chain uses TRBV5-1 with TRBJ1-4; weak D call: TRBD1 (5 bases). The CDR3 consists of 16 residues. Trimming took 0 bases from V and 3 from J, leaving 12 bases between them. CDR1 SGHRS and CDR2 YFSETQ come from the germline V gene. CDR3 residues: CASSLVEGNSNEKLFF. In DNA, the CDR3 is TGCGCCAGCAGCTTGGTGGAGGGGAACTCTAATGAAAAACTGTTTTTT. Drawing the rest from reference TRBV5-1 and TRBJ1-4, the complete variable domain is KAGVTQTPRYLIKTRGQQVTLSCSPISGHRSVSWYQQTPGQGLQFLFEYFSETQRNKGNFPGRFSGRQFSNSRSEMNVSTLELGDSALYLCASSLVEGNSNEKLFFGSGTQLSVL.

The chain links TRBV6-1 to TRBJ2-4; TRBD2 might be the D (6 bases). From germline, CDR1 is MNHNS and CDR2 SASEGT. The CDR3 covers 16 residues. Trimming left V 1 base short and J 8 bases short, with 18 bases between. The CDR3 DNA reads TGTGCCAGCAGTGAAGGGGGGTGGCTAGCGAAGGACATTCAGTACTTC. The encoded protein is CASSEGGWLAKDIQYF.

This sequence joins TRBV13 and TRBJ1-2; D uncertain. Germline CDR1 PRHDT, CDR2 FYEKMQ (reference sequence). With 5 bases removed from V and 8 bases from J, the gap between germline ends came to 18 bases. The CDR3 sequence is 14 residues long. This chain's CDR3 is CASSLRARALGYTF. CDR3 nucleotides: TGTGCCAGCAGCCTCCGTGCGAGGGCTTTAGGCTACACCTTC.

The V and J genes are TRBV3-1 (or the pseudogene TRBV3-2) and TRBJ2-7, with 10 bases that match TRBD2. The junction had 8 bases not matched to a gene; V was cut back by 2 bases and J by 4 bases. Germline CDR1 reads LGHDT; CDR2 reads YNNKEL (reference sequence). CDR3 length: 16 residues. Here the CDR3 DNA reads TGTGCCAGCAGCCAACAACCAGCGGGGGGGACATACGAGCAGTACTTC. As protein: CASSQQPAGGTYEQYF.

The V and J genes are TRBV25-1 and TRBJ2-1; 12 bases agree with TRBD2. This CDR3 has 15 residues. The V gene end was trimmed by 6 bases and the J gene end by 9 bases; junction bases not matched to a gene: 9. Germline CDR1 reads MGHDK; CDR2 reads SYGVNS. This CDR3 reads CASSEAGLAGIEQFF. CDR3 nucleotides: TGTGCCAGCAGCGAAGCCGGACTAGCGGGAATTGAGCAGTTCTTC.

The V call is TRBV5-1, the J call TRBJ2-5; 7 bases map to TRBD1. Germline loops: CDR1 SGHRS, CDR2 YFSETQ. The CDR3 runs to 18 residues. The trim removed 3 bases at V and 2 bases at J, leaving 16 bases unmatched. The CDR3 spells CASSSPDYRGRGQETQYF. CDR3 sequence (DNA): TGCGCCAGCAGCTCGCCAGACTACAGGGGTAGGGGGCAAGAGACCCAGTACTTC.

The chain links TRBV11-3 to TRBJ2-5, with TRBD1 as a possible D gene (5 bases). Looked up from germline, CDR1 is SGHNT and CDR2 is YENEEA. This CDR3 is 17 amino acids long. The V end was cut by 5 bases, the J end by 5 bases, with 24 bases between. Written as DNA, the CDR3 is TGTGCCAGCAGCCCTAGGGGCGGTCAAGGGATAGGGGAGACCCAGTACTTC. Its translation: CASSPRGGQGIGETQYF.

The CDR3 loop reads CASSPNSRWGGAYEQYF. The CDR3 DNA reads as TGTGCCAGCTCACCAAACTCCCGATGGGGGGGAGCCTACGAGCAGTACTTC. This rearrangement joins TRBV18 to TRBJ2-7; TRBD2 matches 7 bases. J was trimmed by 2 bases and V by 2 bases; bases with no gene match: 12. CDR3 length: 17 residues. CDR1 is KGHSH and CDR2 is LQKENI in the germline V gene.

This chain links TRBV9 with TRBJ2-7, with 7 bases identical to TRBD1. CDR1 is SGDLS and CDR2 is YYNGEE in the germline V gene. The CDR3 is 14 residues long. Germline trimming cut 2 bases from V and 0 bases from J; bases unmatched to any gene: 2. The CDR3, as DNA: TGTGCCAGCAGCGTCAGGGACAGCTCCTACGAGCAGTACTTC. This codes for CASSVRDSSYEQYF.

This chain links TRBV4-1 with TRBJ2-6; D uncertain. Deletions cut 0 bases from V and 0 bases from J, with 12 bases between. Germline values: CDR1 MGHRA, CDR2 YSYEKL. CDR3 length: 18 amino acids. The CDR3 loop is CASSQEMYRPSGANVLTF. CDR3 DNA: TGCGCCAGCAGCCAAGAAATGTACAGACCCTCTGGGGCCAACGTCCTGACTTTC.

This rearrangement joins TRBV19 to TRBJ1-5; D is perhaps TRBD1 (5 bases). This CDR3 is built from 14 residues. The germline CDR1 and CDR2 sequences are LNHDA and SQIVND (reference sequence). Trimming shortened V by 3 bases and J by 7 bases, and 13 bases separated the two germline ends. The CDR3 region has the DNA TGTGCCAGTAGTATTCGGGGGGAGCGGCAGCCCCAGCATTTT. It is translated as CASSIRGERQPQHF.

This chain uses TRBV19 with TRBJ1-3; D is ambiguous. Germline loops: CDR1 LNHDA, CDR2 SQIVND (reference sequence). Trimming took 3 bases from V and 0 from J, leaving 9 bases between them. There are 15 residues in the CDR3. This CDR3 is CASSIAWPSGNTIYF. Written as DNA, the CDR3 is TGTGCCAGTAGTATTGCTTGGCCCTCTGGAAACACCATATATTTT.